Below are 20 T cell receptor beta chains sequenced from a single sample in a study of PD-1 and CTLA-4 blockade in melanoma. Only in-frame clones appear in the TCRdb table, and some are missing; sequencing was by immunoSEQ multiplex PCR. The profile covers 32,000 or so clones, with 85% to 90% appearing a single time and roughly 8.1% taken by the ten largest. This specimen consisted of CD8+ T cells from peripheral blood, obtained before anti-PD-1 treatment. Source of these receptors: a human donor with melanoma.

J is TRBJ2-7 and V is TRBV12-3 or TRBV12-4, with D unclear. V shed 4 bases and J shed 3 bases, with 4 bases lying between them. The CDR3 runs 11 residues. This CDR3 is CASSSIYEQYF. DNA for the CDR3: TGTGCCAGCAGTTCCATCTACGAGCAGTACTTC.

The chain couples TRBV30 to TRBJ1-1; tentative D call: TRBD1 (6 bases). Trimming took off 8 bases at V and 2 bases at J, with 12 bases between the two ends. The CDR3 has 12 amino acids. Germline-derived CDR1 and CDR2 are GTSNPN and SVGIG (reference sequence). The CDR3 DNA sequence: TGTGCCCGCCTGGGGGGCAACACTGAAGCTTTCTTT. Residues: CARLGGNTEAFF.

V and J are TRBV11-2 and TRBJ2-1; the D is unclear. Deletions cut 5 bases from V and 8 bases from J, with 13 bases between. The CDR3 has 13 residues. CDR1 and CDR2 (germline): SGHAT, FQNNGV. The CDR3 protein is CASSPPLMDEQFF. CDR3 coding DNA: TGTGCCAGCAGCCCCCCTTTGATGGATGAGCAGTTCTTC.

CDR3 amino acids: CASSEAWTRPPNSNQPQHF. The CDR3 coding sequence is TGTGCCAGCAGTGAAGCGTGGACTCGCCCTCCTAATAGCAATCAGCCCCAGCATTTT. This sequence joins TRBV6-1 and TRBJ1-5, with D hard to call. The V end was cut by 0 bases, the J end by 0 bases, with 18 bases between. The V gene's germline CDR1 is MNHNS and CDR2 SASEGT. The CDR3 extends over 19 amino acids.

This sequence joins TRBV7-6 and TRBJ2-3; D remains unclear. This CDR3 is built from 14 residues. The germline V gene encodes CDR1 SGHVS and CDR2 FNYEAQ. Trimming took off 1 base at V and 7 bases at J, with 12 bases between the two ends. The CDR3 loop reads CASSLVGDVYTQYF. The CDR3, as DNA: TGTGCCAGCAGCTTAGTTGGAGACGTTTATACGCAGTATTTT.

This clone has just one count. The rearrangement joins TRBV10-1 to TRBJ2-3; D possibly corresponds to TRBD2 (7 bases). Trimming took off 2 bases at V and 0 bases at J, with 12 bases between the two ends. Germline V lookup: CDR1 WNHNN, CDR2 SYGVQD (reference sequence). CDR3 size: 16 residues. As DNA, the CDR3 is TGCGCCAGCAGTGAGAATGCGGGGGCAAGCACAGATACGCAGTATTTT. This codes for CASSENAGASTDTQYF.

This clone was counted once. The rearrangement uses TRBV4-1 and TRBJ1-3; a weak D match, TRBD1 (6 bases). The CDR3 extends over 15 amino acids. V was cut by 2 bases and J by 3 bases, with 11 bases left in between. CDR1 MGHRA and CDR2 YSYEKL come from the germline V gene. In DNA form, the CDR3 reads TGCGCCAGCAGCCAATGGACAGCTAGTGGAAACACCATATATTTT. It codes for CASSQWTASGNTIYF.

The chain couples TRBV6-5 to TRBJ2-2; 8 nucleotides agree with TRBD2. V was pared by 5 bases and J by 6 bases, with 2 bases of the junction left unmatched. CDR1 and CDR2 from the germline V gene are MNHEY and SVGAGI. The CDR3 has 13 residues. This chain's CDR3 is CASSTGLAGELFF. The CDR3, as DNA: TGTGCCAGCAGTACGGGACTAGCCGGGGAGCTGTTTTTT.

V gene TRBV27 combines with J gene TRBJ2-7; unclear D gene. CDR1 is MNHEY and CDR2 is SMNVEV in the germline V gene (reference sequence). The CDR3 length is 13 residues. Trimming removed 5 bases from V and 0 bases from J, with 8 bases in between. The CDR3 region is CASSLTSSYEQYF. CDR3 DNA: TGTGCCAGCAGTCTAACGAGCTCCTACGAGCAGTACTTC.

The genes are TRBV6-5 and TRBJ2-7; D not resolved. The V end lost 5 bases, the J end lost 4 bases, and 15 bases lay between the germline ends. The CDR3 runs 14 residues. Germline lookup yields CDR1 MNHEY and CDR2 SVGAGI. CDR3 residues: CASSTWTGTYEQYF. DNA for the CDR3: TGTGCCAGCAGTACGTGGACCGGTACTTACGAGCAGTACTTC.

The chain links TRBV10-3 to TRBJ2-7, with D unclear. The germline gives CDR1 ENHRY, CDR2 SYGVKD. This CDR3 contains 12 residues. With 8 bases removed from V and 3 bases from J, the gap between germline ends came to 11 bases. The CDR3 reads CAIRAEIYEQYF. In nucleotides, the CDR3 is TGTGCCATCCGCGCGGAAATCTACGAGCAGTACTTC.

The CDR3 sequence: CASSQTGTGDGEQYF. DNA of the CDR3: TGTGCCAGCAGCCAGACTGGGACAGGGGACGGCGAGCAGTACTTC. The chain combines TRBV9 with TRBJ2-7; 10 bases align to TRBD1. The junction had 10 bases not matched to a gene; V was cut back by 4 bases and J by 6 bases. Germline assignment: CDR1 SGDLS and CDR2 YYNGEE. The CDR3 runs to 15 residues.

This chain joins TRBV30 and TRBJ1-5; D remains unclear. Looked up from germline, CDR1 is GTSNPN and CDR2 is SVGIG (reference sequence). The CDR3 runs to 14 residues. The germline V and J ends were trimmed by 1 base and 9 bases, with 16 bases remaining between them. CDR3 bases: TGTGCCTGGAGTGATTGGTCCCAGAGAGGGCCCCAGCATTTT. Its protein product is CAWSDWSQRGPQHF.

The rearrangement uses TRBV7-9 and TRBJ1-4; 9 bases fit TRBD1. The CDR3 length is 16 residues. CDR1 and CDR2 from the germline V gene are SEHNR and FQNEAQ (reference sequence). Trimming took 5 bases from V and 8 from J; bases not matched to a gene: 12. CDR3 sequence reads: CASSAQTGGADEKLFF. DNA for the CDR3: TGTGCCAGCAGCGCCCAAACAGGGGGCGCCGACGAAAAACTGTTTTTT.

This clone was recorded once. The rearrangement links TRBV6-5 to TRBJ1-5; D is unclear. The length of the CDR3 is 13 residues. Germline CDR1 and CDR2: MNHEY and SVGAGI. Between the trimmed V and J ends, which lost 6 bases and 0 bases, there was a span of 6 bases. In DNA, the CDR3 is TGTGCCAGCAGACAGTATAGCAATCAGCCCCAGCATTTT. Protein product: CASRQYSNQPQHF.

V usage is TRBV30 and J usage is TRBJ1-1; D is uncertain. CDR1 is GTSNPN and CDR2 is SVGIG in the germline V gene (reference sequence). CDR3 length: 13 residues. V was clipped by 3 bases and J by 4 bases, with 12 bases between them. CDR3 protein: CAWSELKSTEAFF. The CDR3 DNA reads as TGTGCCTGGAGCGAGCTGAAGAGCACTGAAGCTTTCTTT. Combining the CDR3 with reference TRBV30 and TRBJ1-1 gives the whole variable domain SQTIHQWPATLVQPVGSPLSLECTVEGTSNPNLYWYRQAAGRGLQLLFYSVGIGQISSEVPQNLSASRPQDRQFILSSKKLLLSDSGFYLCAWSELKSTEAFFGQGTRLTVV.

The DNA of the CDR3 is TGTGCCAGCAGCTTAGATGTACCGAACCAGGTCTACGAGCAGTACTTC. Residues: CASSLDVPNQVYEQYF. The genes are TRBV11-2 and TRBJ2-7; D gene uncertain. The CDR3 runs 16 residues. Germline assignment: CDR1 SGHAT and CDR2 FQNNGV. V was trimmed by 0 bases and J by 3 bases, leaving 15 bases between them.

This chain uses TRBV7-9 with TRBJ1-2; D might be TRBD1 (5 bases). The CDR3 runs 14 residues. From germline, CDR1 is SEHNR and CDR2 FQNEAQ (reference sequence). The V and J ends lost 4 bases and 5 bases respectively, with 14 bases between them. CDR3 residues: CASSSGTGSYGYTF. The CDR3 bases are TGTGCCAGCAGCTCGGGGACGGGGTCTTATGGCTACACCTTC.

The V gene is TRBV7-6, the J gene TRBJ2-3; D is ambiguous. Trimming pared 0 bases from V and 4 bases from J, leaving 5 bases between. Germline V lookup: CDR1 SGHVS, CDR2 FNYEAQ. The CDR3 has 13 amino acids. The CDR3 nucleotides read TGTGCCAGCAGCTTAGCCCCTCCAGATACGCAGTATTTT. Amino acid sequence: CASSLAPPDTQYF.

This sequence joins TRBV6-5 and TRBJ2-1; 8 bases are shared with TRBD2. Germline trimming cut 6 bases from V and 10 bases from J; bases unmatched to any gene: 5. This CDR3 has 12 residues. CDR1 and CDR2 (germline): MNHEY, SVGAGI. This CDR3 reads CASSATSDEQFF. In DNA, the CDR3 is TGTGCCAGCAGCGCGACTAGCGACGAGCAGTTCTTC.